The 22 T cell receptor beta chains below all came from one sample that was sequenced in a study of PD-L1 blockade in urothelial cancer. Sequencing was performed with immunoSEQ multiplex PCR; in TCRdb, only in-frame clones are kept and a portion is missing. Among roughly 54,000 clones listed, around 88% were seen once. Time point in this sample: pretreatment peripheral blood. Sequencing used PBMCs, obtained around atezolizumab (anti-PD-L1) treatment. Source of these receptors: an older woman with urothelial cancer.

The chain combines TRBV10-2 with TRBJ2-5, with 8 bases that match TRBD1. V lost 2 bases and J lost 2; bases outside the gene matches: 4. This CDR3 is 15 amino acids long. The germline V gene encodes CDR1 WSHSY and CDR2 SAAADI. CDR3 DNA: TGCGCCAGCAGTGAGCAGGGGGCTTATCAAGAGACCCAGTACTTC. The encoded protein is CASSEQGAYQETQYF.

This rearrangement joins TRBV27 to TRBJ2-7, with TRBD1 matching 9 bases. J lost 3 bases, V lost 0 bases, and 6 bases had no gene match. The germline V gene has CDR1 MNHEY and CDR2 SMNVEV (reference sequence). The CDR3 contains 16 residues. CDR3 sequence reads: CASSLSSRTGDYEQYF. The DNA for the CDR3 is TGTGCCAGCAGTTTATCCTCCCGGACAGGGGACTACGAGCAGTACTTC.

In DNA, the CDR3 is TGTGCCAGCAAAGGACTAGCGGCCTACGAGCAGTACTTC. As protein: CASKGLAAYEQYF. This chain uses TRBV27 with TRBJ2-7, with 10 bases identical to TRBD2. CDR3 length: 13 residues. V lost 7 bases to trimming and J lost 2 bases; unmatched junction nucleotides: 2. In germline, CDR1 is MNHEY, CDR2 SMNVEV (reference sequence).

V and J are TRBV29-1 and TRBJ2-2; D perhaps matches TRBD2 (5 bases). Per germline, CDR1 SQVTM and CDR2 ANQGSEA. The V gene lost 3 bases and the J gene lost 6 bases, with 8 bases spanning the gap. This CDR3 region has 12 residues. The CDR3 DNA is TGCAGCGTTGAGAGGGAATCCGGGGAGCTGTTTTTT. Translating it yields CSVERESGELFF.

J is TRBJ2-3 and V is TRBV6-1; no definite D call. V was shortened by 1 base and J by 4 bases, with 12 bases between the two germline ends. The CDR3 contains 15 residues. CDR1 MNHNS and CDR2 SASEGT come from the germline V gene. The CDR3 nucleotides read TGTGCCAGCAGTGAAGTTATTTATGGAGCAGATACGCAGTATTTT. This gives the protein CASSEVIYGADTQYF.

The chain recombines TRBV6-4 with TRBJ2-1, with D possibly matching TRBD2 (7 bases). The V gene's germline CDR1 is MRHNA and CDR2 SNTAGT. The ends were cut back, 8 bases at V and 6 bases at J, with 14 bases in the middle. The CDR3 is 13 residues long. The CDR3 reads CASSGGGINEQFF. The CDR3, as DNA: TGTGCCAGCTCTGGCGGGGGCATCAATGAGCAGTTCTTC.

This chain connects TRBV2 to TRBJ2-2; 11 nucleotides agree with TRBD1. The CDR3 spans 20 residues. J was trimmed by 4 bases and V by 6 bases; bases with no gene match: 19. Germline CDR1 SNHLY, CDR2 FYNNEI. The CDR3 sequence: CASSSRPPGQGVGVTGELFF. CDR3 coding DNA: TGTGCCAGCAGCTCGAGGCCTCCGGGACAGGGGGTTGGGGTCACCGGGGAGCTGTTTTTT.

This chain joins TRBV5-1 and TRBJ2-1; 7 bases match TRBD2. Per the germline V gene, CDR1 is SGHRS and CDR2 is YFSETQ. The length of the CDR3 is 16 residues. V dropped 3 bases and J dropped 0; count of bases not matched to a gene: 6. The DNA for the CDR3 is TGCGCCAGCAGCTCGGGACTATCGAGCTCCTACAATGAGCAGTTCTTC. Protein sequence: CASSSGLSSSYNEQFF. Filled out from reference TRBV5-1 and TRBJ2-1, the complete variable domain reads KAGVTQTPRYLIKTRGQQVTLSCSPISGHRSVSWYQQTPGQGLQFLFEYFSETQRNKGNFPGRFSGRQFSNSRSEMNVSTLELGDSALYLCASSSGLSSSYNEQFFGPGTRLTVL.

The chain has TRBV2 and TRBJ2-2; TRBD2 matches 7 bases. The CDR3 loop spans 14 amino acids. Trimming at V came to 8 bases and at J to 1 base, leaving 4 bases not matched to a gene. CDR1 is SNHLY, CDR2 FYNNEI, per germline. The CDR3 protein is CASGSGKNTGELFF. DNA for the CDR3: TGTGCCAGCGGCAGCGGGAAGAACACCGGGGAGCTGTTTTTT.

This clone appeared a single time. The chain couples TRBV5-4 to TRBJ1-1; 9 bases line up with TRBD1. Germline lookup yields CDR1 SGHNT and CDR2 YYREEE (reference sequence). The V segment lost 1 base and the J segment 2 bases; nucleotides outside the gene matches: 6. The CDR3 totals 16 residues. The CDR3 loop reads CASSLPPTGGNTEAFF. The CDR3 nucleotides read TGTGCCAGCAGCTTGCCCCCCACAGGGGGCAACACTGAAGCTTTCTTT.

This chain links TRBV2 with TRBJ2-2; D call uncertain. The CDR3 spans 13 residues. Trimming pared 4 bases from V and 6 bases from J, leaving 9 bases between. From germline, CDR1 is SNHLY and CDR2 FYNNEI. The DNA of the CDR3 is TGTGCCAGCAGTGGAAGTCGGGCCGGGGAGCTGTTTTTT. The encoded protein is CASSGSRAGELFF.

The CDR3 region has the DNA TGTGCCAGCAGCCGACAGGGGGAGGGCACTGAAGCTTTCTTT. It specifies CASSRQGEGTEAFF. J is TRBJ1-1 and V is TRBV4-2, with 9 bases fitting TRBD1. The CDR3 covers 14 residues. Germline V lookup: CDR1 LGHNA, CDR2 YNFKEQ. V was pared by 4 bases and J by 4 bases, with 4 bases of the junction left unmatched.

This rearrangement joins TRBV7-2 to TRBJ1-2; D is unresolved. Germline V gene sequence: CDR1 SGHTA, CDR2 FQGNSA. Trimming took 6 bases from V and 4 from J, leaving 12 bases between them. CDR3 length: 13 residues. CDR3 nucleotide sequence: TGTGCCAGCAGTCTGGGAGAGGGCTATGGCTACACCTTC. It codes for CASSLGEGYGYTF. The entire variable domain, with the rest obtained from reference TRBV7-2 and TRBJ1-2, is as follows: GAGVSQSPSNKVTEKGKDVELRCDPISGHTALYWYRQSLGQGLEFLIYFQGNSAPDKSGLPSDRFSAERTGGSVSTLTIQRTQQEDSAVYLCASSLGEGYGYTFGSGTRLTVV.

This clone was counted a single time. The J gene is TRBJ2-3, the V gene TRBV5-1; 10 nucleotides align to TRBD2. Unmatched junction bases numbered 8, after V lost 2 bases and J lost 2 bases. This CDR3 region has 17 residues. Germline-derived CDR1 and CDR2 are SGHRS and YFSETQ. The CDR3 DNA sequence: TGCGCCAGCAGCTTAGACGCGGGACTAGCGAACACAGATACGCAGTATTTT. This gives the protein CASSLDAGLANTDTQYF.

The chain joins TRBV15 to TRBJ2-7, with D perhaps matching TRBD1 (5 bases). The CDR3 runs 14 residues. Deletions cut 3 bases from V and 0 bases from J, with 9 bases between. Germline lookup yields CDR1 LNHNV and CDR2 YYDKDF (reference sequence). The DNA of the CDR3 is TGTGCCACCAGCAGTGAAGGGGTCTCCTACGAGCAGTACTTC. Protein sequence: CATSSEGVSYEQYF.

The V gene is TRBV28, the J gene TRBJ1-1; D may be TRBD1 (5 bases). CDR3 length equals 11 residues. V gave up 11 bases and J gave up 4 bases, with 11 bases separating them. The V gene's germline CDR1 is MDHEN and CDR2 SYDVKM. The CDR3 loop reads CALGGGTEAFF. In DNA form, the CDR3 reads TGTGCCCTCGGGGGAGGCACTGAAGCTTTCTTT.

The chain's CDR3 is CASSSNNQPQHF. As DNA, the CDR3 is TGTGCCAGCAGTTCCAACAATCAGCCCCAGCATTTT. V usage is TRBV6-5 and J usage is TRBJ1-5; D uncertain. The CDR3 is 12 amino acids. Germline values: CDR1 MNHEY, CDR2 SVGAGI. Trimming took 4 bases from V and 3 from J, leaving 4 bases between them.

The genes are TRBV7-8 and TRBJ2-7, with 7 bases that match TRBD1. V lost 4 bases to trimming and J lost 4 bases; unmatched junction nucleotides: 10. Germline CDR1 and CDR2: SGHVS and FQNEAQ. There are 15 residues in the CDR3. DNA of the CDR3: TGTGCCAGCAGCTCTCCTCGGACAGGTTTTTACGAGCAGTACTTC. Protein: CASSSPRTGFYEQYF.

The gene calls are TRBV28 and TRBJ2-7; possibly TRBD1 for D (6 bases). In germline, CDR1 is MDHEN, CDR2 SYDVKM. Between the trimmed V and J ends, which lost 6 bases and 8 bases, there was a span of 23 bases. The CDR3 spans 15 residues. The CDR3 nucleotides read TGTGCCAGCAGCCCAACCCCCGGGACAAAAGTAAAGCAGTACTTC. Translating gives CASSPTPGTKVKQYF. Complete variable domain (other parts from reference TRBV28 and TRBJ2-7): DVKVTQSSRYLVKRTGEKVFLECVQDMDHENMFWYRQDPGLGLRLIYFSYDVKMKEKGDIPEGYSVSREKKERFSLILESASTNQTSMYLCASSPTPGTKVKQYFGPGTRLTVT.

The chain has TRBV4-1 and TRBJ1-3; 7 nucleotides agree with TRBD1. Germline lookup yields CDR1 MGHRA and CDR2 YSYEKL. With 1 base clipped from V and 4 bases from J, the junction kept 7 bases outside the gene matches. The CDR3 totals 16 residues. CDR3 amino acids: CASSQAGTGVGNTIYF. DNA for the CDR3: TGCGCCAGCAGCCAAGCGGGTACAGGGGTCGGAAACACCATATATTTT.

For the CDR3, the DNA is TGTGCCAGCAGCTTAGTCCCTGCAGATGAGCAGTTCTTC. Translated, it gives CASSLVPADEQFF. The chain couples TRBV7-2 to TRBJ2-1; no reliable D call. Looked up from germline, CDR1 is SGHTA and CDR2 is FQGNSA. Trimming pared 1 base from V and 8 bases from J, leaving 9 bases between. The CDR3 loop spans 13 amino acids.

This clone was detected only once. The chain couples TRBV2 to TRBJ2-1; a possible D gene is TRBD2 (5 bases). CDR3 length: 12 amino acids. Per germline, CDR1 SNHLY and CDR2 FYNNEI. V lost 2 bases and J lost 7, with 6 bases in between. Here the CDR3 reads CASSERGNEQFF. The CDR3 DNA is TGTGCCAGCAGTGAAAGAGGGAATGAGCAGTTCTTC.